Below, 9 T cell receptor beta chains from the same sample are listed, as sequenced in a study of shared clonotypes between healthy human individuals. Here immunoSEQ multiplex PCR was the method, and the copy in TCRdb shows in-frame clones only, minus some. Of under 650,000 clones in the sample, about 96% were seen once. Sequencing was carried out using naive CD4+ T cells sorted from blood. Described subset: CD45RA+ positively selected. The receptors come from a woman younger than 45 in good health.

The DNA of the CDR3 is TGTGCCAGCAGTTTATACCCAAGAATGGATGGCTACACCTTC. Its protein product is CASSLYPRMDGYTF. This chain uses TRBV28 with TRBJ1-2; no definite D call. The CDR3 totals 14 residues. Deletions cut 1 base from V and 6 bases from J, with 12 bases between. In germline, CDR1 is MDHEN, CDR2 SYDVKM.

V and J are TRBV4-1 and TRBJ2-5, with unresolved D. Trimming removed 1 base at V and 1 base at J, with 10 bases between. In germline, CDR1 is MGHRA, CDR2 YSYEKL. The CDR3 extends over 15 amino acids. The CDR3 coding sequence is TGCGCCAGCAGCCAAGTGGCTCGGAGCCAAGAGACCCAGTACTTC. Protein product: CASSQVARSQETQYF.

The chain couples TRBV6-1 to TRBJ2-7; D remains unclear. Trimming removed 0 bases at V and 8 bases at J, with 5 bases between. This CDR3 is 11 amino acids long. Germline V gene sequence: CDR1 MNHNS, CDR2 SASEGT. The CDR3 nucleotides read TGTGCCAGCAGTGAAGCGCTGCAGCAGTACTTC. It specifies CASSEALQQYF.

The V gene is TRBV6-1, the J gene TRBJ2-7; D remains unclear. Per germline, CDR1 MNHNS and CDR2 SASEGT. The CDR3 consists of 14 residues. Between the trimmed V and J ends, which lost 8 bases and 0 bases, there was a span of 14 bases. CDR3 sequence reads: CASRLLTHSYEQYF. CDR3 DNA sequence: TGTGCCAGCCGACTCCTCACCCACTCCTACGAGCAGTACTTC.

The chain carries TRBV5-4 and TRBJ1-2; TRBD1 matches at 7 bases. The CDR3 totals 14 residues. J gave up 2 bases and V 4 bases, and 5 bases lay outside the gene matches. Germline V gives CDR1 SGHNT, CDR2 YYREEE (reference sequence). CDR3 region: CASSPDRRNYGYTF. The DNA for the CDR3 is TGTGCCAGCAGCCCGGACAGGCGAAACTATGGCTACACCTTC. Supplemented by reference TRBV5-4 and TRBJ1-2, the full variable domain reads ETGVTQSPTHLIKTRGQQVTLRCSSQSGHNTVSWYQQALGQGPQFIFQYYREEENGRGNFPPRFSGLQFPNYSSELNVNALELDDSALYLCASSPDRRNYGYTFGSGTRLTVV.

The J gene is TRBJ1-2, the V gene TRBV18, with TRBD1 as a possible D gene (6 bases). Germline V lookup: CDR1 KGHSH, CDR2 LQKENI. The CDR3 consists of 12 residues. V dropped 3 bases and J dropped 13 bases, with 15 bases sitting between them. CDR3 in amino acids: CASSPTQGVATF. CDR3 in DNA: TGTGCCAGCTCACCTACACAGGGCGTTGCCACCTTC. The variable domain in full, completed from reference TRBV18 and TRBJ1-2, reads NAGVMQNPRHLVRRRGQEARLRCSPMKGHSHVYWYRQLPEEGLKFMVYLQKENIIDESGMPKERFSAEFPKEGPSILRIQQVVRGDSAAYFCASSPTQGVATFGSGTRLTVV.

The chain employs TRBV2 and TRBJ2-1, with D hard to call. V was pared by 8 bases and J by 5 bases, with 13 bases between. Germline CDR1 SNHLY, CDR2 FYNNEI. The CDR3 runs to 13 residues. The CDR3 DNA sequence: TGTGCCAGCTCGCCGGACCGCCACAATGAGCAGTTCTTC. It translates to CASSPDRHNEQFF.

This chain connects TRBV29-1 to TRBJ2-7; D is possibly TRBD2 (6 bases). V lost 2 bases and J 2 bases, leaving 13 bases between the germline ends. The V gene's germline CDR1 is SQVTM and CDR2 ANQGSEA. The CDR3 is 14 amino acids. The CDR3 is CSVEFGLAPYEQYF. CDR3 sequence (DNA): TGCAGCGTTGAATTCGGCCTAGCGCCCTACGAGCAGTACTTC.

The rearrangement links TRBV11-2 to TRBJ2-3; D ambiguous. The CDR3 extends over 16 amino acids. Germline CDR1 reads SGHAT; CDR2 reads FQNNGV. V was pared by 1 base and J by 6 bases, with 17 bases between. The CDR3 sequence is CASSLAGYGNGDTQYF. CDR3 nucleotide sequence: TGTGCCAGCAGCTTAGCAGGATACGGAAACGGGGATACGCAGTATTTT.